A selection of T cell receptor beta chains follows, all from one sample in a study of identical twins. Using its own MiXCR run on the 5' RACE reads, TCRdb lists one record per CDR3 protein. This sample has 520,000 or so distinct CDR3 sequences, with about 20% found just once. These data were also filed under a second study, of T cells expressing NK-cell markers.

What was sequenced was CD4+ T cells sorted from blood. The receptors originated from a woman younger than 30 in good health. CDR3s leave out the opening cysteine and the closing phenylalanine or tryptophan. Fields, in order: V gene, D gene, clone size, CDR3 protein. D genes are given only for firm matches. Clone size is stated in some rows and not others, as once, few, many or a class when expanded.

v_gene: TRBV20-1; d_gene: TRBD2; abundance: .; CDR3aa: SARDARGAILETQY
v_gene: TRBV5-1; d_gene: .; abundance: .; CDR3aa: ASSPWVLGEQY
v_gene: TRBV29-1; d_gene: .; abundance: .; CDR3aa: SVPTGYEQF
v_gene: TRBV10-2; d_gene: TRBD1; abundance: few; CDR3aa: ASSRTGTGGQPQH
v_gene: TRBV5-1; d_gene: TRBD1; abundance: .; CDR3aa: ASSVQGQGGYT
v_gene: TRBV20-1; d_gene: .; abundance: .; CDR3aa: SAQRRDPYEQY
v_gene: TRBV5-4; d_gene: .; abundance: few; CDR3aa: ASSPEVGNEQF
v_gene: TRBV9; d_gene: TRBD2; abundance: .; CDR3aa: ASSAGLAAYNEQF
v_gene: TRBV10-3; d_gene: .; abundance: .; CDR3aa: AIRSTVNTEAF
v_gene: TRBV20-1; d_gene: .; abundance: .; CDR3aa: SARDVTSRVETQY
v_gene: TRBV20-1; d_gene: TRBD1; abundance: .; CDR3aa: SAQTGVPYEQY
v_gene: TRBV5-1; d_gene: .; abundance: few; CDR3aa: ASSSSGDEQY
v_gene: TRBV7-2; d_gene: .; abundance: few; CDR3aa: ASTSPPAADTQY
v_gene: TRBV7-2; d_gene: .; abundance: few; CDR3aa: ASSLVASSSYNEQF
v_gene: TRBV5-1; d_gene: .; abundance: many; CDR3aa: ASRWYRAYEQY
v_gene: TRBV20-1; d_gene: TRBD1; abundance: .; CDR3aa: SASGDSNNYEQY
v_gene: TRBV10-2; d_gene: TRBD2; abundance: .; CDR3aa: ATPRGGKAGGPGNEQF
v_gene: TRBV6-5; d_gene: .; abundance: .; CDR3aa: ASRKTGSEAF
v_gene: TRBV10-3; d_gene: TRBD1; abundance: few; CDR3aa: AISEGTADSPLH
v_gene: TRBV14; d_gene: TRBD1; abundance: many; CDR3aa: ASSRDSTNYGYT
v_gene: TRBV10-2; d_gene: .; abundance: many; CDR3aa: ASKLQGRDEKLF